A single sample is the source of the 18 T cell receptor beta chains below, sequenced in a study of blood T cells in healthy people across ages. PCR was performed a second time for 7 to 11 cycles using a sample-barcoded 5' primer and a J-beta primer mix. Via MiXCR, TCRdb re-called the 5' RACE reads, giving one row per CDR3 protein. The sample has 800,000 or so distinct CDR3 sequences, about 46% seen once. Sequences were obtained from blood. These receptors were taken from a man older than 75 in good health.

This clonotype was observed a few times. The chain links TRBV5-6 to TRBJ1-1; D is perhaps TRBD1 (5 bases). CDR3 length: 15 residues. Germline-derived CDR1 and CDR2 are SGHDT and YYEEEE. The germline V and J ends were trimmed by 0 bases and 0 bases, with 9 bases remaining between them. CDR3 loop: CASSLGGGLNTEAFF. The CDR3 DNA sequence: TGTGCCAGCAGCTTGGGTGGGGGGTTGAACACTGAAGCTTTCTTT.

The rearrangement links TRBV12-1 to TRBJ1-2. TRBV12-1 is assigned pseudogene status. The CDR3 extends over 10 amino acids. In DNA, the CDR3 is TGTGCCAGCAGCATCAGCGGCTACACCTTC. It is translated as CASSISGYTF.

The CDR3 is CSVESGRGGETQYF. The CDR3 DNA follows: TGCAGCGTTGAAAGCGGGAGGGGAGGGGAGACTCAGTACTTC. V gene TRBV29-1 combines with J gene TRBJ2-7; TRBD2 aligns across 10 bases. V lost 2 bases and J lost 10; bases outside the gene matches: 11. Germline V lookup: CDR1 SQVTM, CDR2 ANQGSEA. The CDR3 is made up of 14 amino acids.

This sequence joins TRBV10-3 and TRBJ2-6; D call uncertain. The V and J ends lost 6 bases and 4 bases respectively, with 13 bases between them. The CDR3 is made up of 15 amino acids. Germline CDR1 is ENHRY and CDR2 is SYGVKD. CDR3 nucleotide sequence: TGTGCCATCAGCCAAGGACCTGCCGGGGCCAACGTCCTGACTTTC. Its protein is CAISQGPAGANVLTF.

The chain couples TRBV20-1 to TRBJ2-3, with no clear D. V lost 0 bases and J 4 bases, leaving 8 bases between the germline ends. The CDR3 is 13 residues long. The V gene's germline CDR1 is DFQATT and CDR2 SNEGSKA (reference sequence). CDR3 DNA sequence: TGCAGTGCTAGAGATCCCCAGGCAGATACGCAGTATTTT. Encoded protein: CSARDPQADTQYF.

This clonotype was seen only a few times. The chain couples TRBV5-5 to TRBJ2-1, with 7 bases identical to TRBD2. The CDR3 has 13 amino acids. Germline trimming cut 3 bases from V and 9 bases from J; bases unmatched to any gene: 6. Germline assignment: CDR1 SGHKS and CDR2 YYEKEE (reference sequence). The CDR3 spells CASSWTSLGEQFF. For the CDR3, the DNA is TGTGCCAGCAGCTGGACTAGTCTGGGTGAGCAGTTCTTC.

The gene calls are TRBV20-1 and TRBJ1-6; D perhaps matches TRBD1 (6 bases). The CDR3 contains 12 residues. Germline lookup yields CDR1 DFQATT and CDR2 SNEGSKA (reference sequence). The CDR3 coding sequence is TGCACCCCGGGACAACCAAATTCACCCCTCCACTTT. Its translation: CTPGQPNSPLHF.

This clonotype was seen a single time. The rearrangement links TRBV6-5 to TRBJ2-1; no definite D call. The DNA end favors TRBJ2-7, so the J call may be wrong. Germline-derived CDR1 and CDR2 are MNHEY and SVGAGI. The CDR3 is made up of 12 amino acids. CDR3 sequence (DNA): TGTGCCAGTGCATCCGAATACAATGAGCAGTACTTC. It is translated as CASASEYNEQYF.

This clonotype has more than one count but fewer than ten. This rearrangement joins TRBV10-3 to TRBJ1-5, with D possibly TRBD1 on 6 matching bases. The ends were cut back, 0 bases at V and 4 bases at J, with 10 bases in the middle. CDR3 length: 15 amino acids. Germline CDR1 ENHRY, CDR2 SYGVKD. This CDR3 is CAISESRGANQPQHF. CDR3 coding DNA: TGTGCCATCAGTGAGTCAAGGGGGGCGAATCAGCCCCAGCATTTT.

This CDR3 is CASSYLGYEQFF. The DNA of the CDR3 is TGTGCCAGCAGTTATTTGGGGTATGAGCAGTTCTTC. This rearrangement joins TRBV6-2 or TRBV6-3 to TRBJ2-1; D call uncertain. CDR1 is MNHEY, CDR2 SVGEGT, per germline. V gave up 3 bases and J gave up 8 bases, with 8 bases separating them. The CDR3 loop spans 12 amino acids.

This chain joins TRBV20-1 and TRBJ2-1; 13 nucleotides match TRBD2. CDR3 size: 13 residues. V shed 5 bases and J 9 bases; nucleotides not matched to a gene: 4. From germline, CDR1 is DFQATT and CDR2 SNEGSKA (reference sequence). The CDR3: CSAGLAGAFEQFF. The CDR3 nucleotides read TGCAGTGCTGGACTAGCGGGAGCTTTTGAGCAGTTCTTC.

In this sample, this clonotype turned up a few times. The gene calls are TRBV28 and TRBJ1-2, with TRBD1 identical over 7 bases. The CDR3 is made up of 14 amino acids. Germline CDR1 reads MDHEN; CDR2 reads SYDVKM. The ends lost 2 bases at V and 7 bases at J; junction bases unmatched: 7. The CDR3 spells CASSLRQTGIGYTF. The CDR3 DNA is TGTGCCAGCAGTTTACGACAGACAGGGATTGGCTACACCTTC.

This clonotype came up a few times. The CDR3 DNA reads as TGCAGCGGGGGGAGGGGGACAGGGGCTAACGAGCAGTACTTC. Its translation is CSGGRGTGANEQYF. The chain combines TRBV29-1 with TRBJ2-7, with 10 nucleotides matching TRBD1. V was clipped by 7 bases and J by 5 bases; unmatched bases: 11. CDR3 length equals 14 residues. Germline loops: CDR1 SQVTM, CDR2 ANQGSEA.

J is TRBJ1-5 and V is TRBV7-2; TRBD1 matches 8 bases. In germline, CDR1 is SGHTA, CDR2 FQGNSA. This CDR3 comprises 14 residues. The J segment lost 6 bases and the V segment lost 5 bases, leaving 6 bases of the junction unmatched. The CDR3: CASSDTGGSQPQHF. CDR3 coding DNA: TGTGCCAGCAGCGACACAGGGGGAAGTCAGCCCCAGCATTTT.

The rearrangement joins TRBV6-2 or TRBV6-3 to TRBJ2-5; D ambiguous. The germline V gene encodes CDR1 MNHEY and CDR2 SVGEGT. Trimming stripped 2 bases from V and 7 bases from J, with 14 bases between. This CDR3 is built from 14 residues. The CDR3: CASSYGGKERTQYF. The CDR3 DNA is TGTGCCAGCAGTTACGGTGGTAAGGAGAGGACCCAGTACTTC.

This clonotype was counted a few times. This chain joins TRBV24-1 and TRBJ2-5; D remains unclear. Germline CDR1 reads KGHDR; CDR2 reads SFDVKD. This CDR3 is 15 amino acids long. The V gene lost 3 bases and the J gene lost 2 bases, with 12 bases spanning the gap. The CDR3 loop is CATSDPAWDQETQYF. CDR3 nucleotides: TGTGCCACCAGTGATCCCGCCTGGGATCAAGAGACCCAGTACTTC.

The chain joins TRBV6-6 to TRBJ2-3, with D unclear. CDR1 MNHNY and CDR2 SVGAGI come from the germline V gene (reference sequence). The germline V and J ends were trimmed by 2 bases and 0 bases, with 12 bases remaining between them. The CDR3 has 16 amino acids. CDR3 DNA sequence: TGTGCCAGCAGTTACAACGAGCCACGTAGCACAGATACGCAGTATTTT. Its protein product is CASSYNEPRSTDTQYF.

This clonotype was detected only a few times. V usage is TRBV27 and J usage is TRBJ2-1; D is unresolved. The V gene's germline CDR1 is MNHEY and CDR2 SMNVEV (reference sequence). V lost 4 bases and J 2 bases, leaving 6 bases between the germline ends. This CDR3 has 13 residues. In DNA, the CDR3 is TGTGCCAGCAGTTACGGGCCCTACAATGAGCAGTTCTTC. Its protein is CASSYGPYNEQFF.